Presented here are 5 T cell receptor beta chains from one specimen sequenced in a study of CD8+CD57+ T cells in acquired aplastic anemia. The template for TCR beta VDJ and CDR3 sequence profiling was genomic DNA. One entry per CDR3 protein results from TCRdb running MiXCR on the reads. This sample has more than 95,000 distinct CDR3 sequences, with almost 40% found just once. Sequencing involved patients with CD8+CD57+ cell expansion previously shown by flow cytometry. Sequencing was performed on sorted CD4+, CD8+, or CD8+CD57+ T cells (not recorded which) from PBMCs. These TCRs come from a human donor with aplastic anemia.

This clonotype occurred many times. The chain combines TRBV6-1 with TRBJ2-2, with D unclear. Trimming stripped 4 bases from V and 2 bases from J, with 8 bases between. The CDR3 sequence is 14 residues long. CDR1 and CDR2 from the germline V gene are MNHNS and SASEGT. The CDR3 DNA reads TGTGCCAGCAGTGTAGCCCCTAACACCGGGGAGCTGTTTTTT. It is translated as CASSVAPNTGELFF.

The chain joins TRBV29-1 to TRBJ1-2; 8 nucleotides agree with TRBD1. The CDR3 totals 14 residues. V was pared by 4 bases and J by 7 bases, with 11 bases of the junction left unmatched. Germline CDR1 and CDR2: SQVTM and ANQGSEA. The CDR3 region has the DNA TGCAGCGTTGCCTCCGGGACAGGAATCTTTGGCTACACCTTC. The encoded protein is CSVASGTGIFGYTF.

In this sample, this clonotype turned up once. A much larger clone lies one base from this, so it may be a read error. The chain joins TRBV5-1 to TRBJ1-1; D gene uncertain. V lost 5 bases and J lost 3, with 11 bases in between. CDR1 and CDR2 from the germline V gene are SGHRS and YFSETQ. This CDR3 spans 13 amino acids. The CDR3 nucleotides are TGCGCCAGCAGTCCTGTCCCGGACACTGAAGCTTTCTTT. It encodes CASSPVPDTEAFF.

This clonotype was seen ten or more times. The V and J genes are TRBV5-1 and TRBJ1-2; D not certain. Germline V gene sequence: CDR1 SGHRS, CDR2 YFSETQ. This CDR3 contains 16 residues. The germline V and J ends were trimmed by 2 bases and 2 bases, with 16 bases remaining between them. The CDR3 loop reads CASSFTSAQPNYGYTF. The DNA for the CDR3 is TGCGCCAGCAGCTTTACTTCTGCCCAACCCAACTATGGCTACACCTTC. Full variable domain (outside the CDR3, taken from reference TRBV5-1 and TRBJ1-2): KAGVTQTPRYLIKTRGQQVTLSCSPISGHRSVSWYQQTPGQGLQFLFEYFSETQRNKGNFPGRFSGRQFSNSRSEMNVSTLELGDSALYLCASSFTSAQPNYGYTFGSGTRLTVV.

This clonotype was recorded at least ten times. The chain combines TRBV5-1 with TRBJ1-2; D is perhaps TRBD1 (5 bases). CDR3 length: 12 residues. V lost 4 bases to trimming and J lost 11 bases, with 15 bases between them. From germline, CDR1 is SGHRS and CDR2 YFSETQ. CDR3 loop: CASSVFKGRYTF. The CDR3 nucleotides are TGCGCCAGCAGCGTTTTCAAGGGGAGATACACCTTC.